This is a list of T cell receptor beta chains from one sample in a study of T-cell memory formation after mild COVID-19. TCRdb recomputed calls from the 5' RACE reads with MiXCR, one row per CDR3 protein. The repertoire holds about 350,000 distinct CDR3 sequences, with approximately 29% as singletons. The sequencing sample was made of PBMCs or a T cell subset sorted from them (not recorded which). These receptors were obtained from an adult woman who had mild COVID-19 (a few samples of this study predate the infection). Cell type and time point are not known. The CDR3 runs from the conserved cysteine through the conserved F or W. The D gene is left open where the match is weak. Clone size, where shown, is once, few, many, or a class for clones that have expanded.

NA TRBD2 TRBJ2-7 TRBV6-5 CASRGTSGRAGPYEQYF TGTGCCAGCAGAGGGACTAGCGGGAGGGCTGGTCCCTACGAGCAGTACTTC
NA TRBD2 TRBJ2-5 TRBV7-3 CASSLGVGEGEETQYF TGTGCCAGCAGCTTGGGTGTGGGGGAGGGAGAAGAGACCCAGTACTTC
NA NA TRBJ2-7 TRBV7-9 CASSLGSAGHLNEQYF TGTGCCAGCAGCTTAGGGTCAGCCGGACACCTCAACGAGCAGTACTTC
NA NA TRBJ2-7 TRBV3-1 CASSQDRRAPTYEQYF TGTGCCAGCAGCCAAGATAGGAGAGCGCCCACCTACGAGCAGTACTTC
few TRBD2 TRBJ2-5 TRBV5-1 CASSDFLAGEEETQYF TGCGCCAGCAGCGACTTTCTAGCGGGGGAGGAGGAGACCCAGTACTTC
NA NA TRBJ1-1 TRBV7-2 CASSPQQVRSTEAFF TGTGCCAGCAGCCCGCAACAGGTTCGAAGCACTGAAGCTTTCTTT
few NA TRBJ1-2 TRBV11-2 CASSPSNYGYTF TGTGCCAGCAGCCCTTCTAACTATGGCTACACCTTC
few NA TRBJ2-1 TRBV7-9 CASSPLPGPSSYNEQFF TGTGCCAGCAGTCCTTTACCTGGTCCGAGCTCCTACAATGAGCAGTTCTTC
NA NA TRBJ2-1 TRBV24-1 CATSDLGGTYNEQFF TGTGCCACCAGTGATTTGGGGGGGACCTACAATGAGCAGTTCTTC
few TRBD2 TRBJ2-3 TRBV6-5 CASSSLLAGDFDTQYF TGTGCCAGCAGTTCTTTACTAGCGGGAGATTTCGATACGCAGTATTTT
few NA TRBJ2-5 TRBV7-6 CASSLEVRAEETQYF TGTGCCAGCAGCTTAGAGGTCAGGGCAGAAGAGACCCAGTACTTC
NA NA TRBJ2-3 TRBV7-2 CASTSNGLADTQYF TGTGCCAGCACCTCCAACGGGCTGGCAGATACGCAGTATTTT
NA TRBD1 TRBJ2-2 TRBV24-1 CATSDWRDRGNTGELFF TGTGCCACCAGTGATTGGCGGGACAGGGGTAACACCGGGGAGCTGTTTTTT
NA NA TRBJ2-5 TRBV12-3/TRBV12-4 CASSLKARGGWTQYF TGTGCCAGCAGTTTGAAAGCGAGAGGGGGGTGGACCCAGTACTTC
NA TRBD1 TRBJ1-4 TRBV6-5 CASSYWQGDEKLFF TGTGCCAGCAGTTACTGGCAGGGGGACGAAAAACTGTTTTTT
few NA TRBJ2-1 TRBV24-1 CATSEGYEQFF TGTGCCACCAGTGAGGGATATGAGCAGTTCTTC
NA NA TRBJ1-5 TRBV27 CASSPRDTNQPQHF TGTGCCAGCAGTCCAAGGGACACCAATCAGCCCCAGCATTTT
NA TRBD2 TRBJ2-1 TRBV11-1 CASSIHGGTSYNEQFF TGTGCCAGCAGCATACACGGGGGGACTTCCTACAATGAGCAGTTCTTC
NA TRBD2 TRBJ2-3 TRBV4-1 CASSQGGTSKGPPGTQYF TGCGCCAGCAGCCAAGGGGGGACTAGCAAGGGGCCCCCAGGTACGCAGTATTTT
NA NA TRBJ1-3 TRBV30 CAWSVQGTGNTIYF TGTGCCTGGAGTGTACAGGGAACTGGAAACACCATATATTTT
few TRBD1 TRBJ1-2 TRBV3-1 CASSPIGQGGNYGYTF TGTGCCAGCAGCCCGATCGGACAGGGAGGTAACTATGGCTACACCTTC
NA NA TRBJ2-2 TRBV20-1 CSARIAEGGTGELFF TGCAGTGCTAGAATAGCGGAGGGGGGGACCGGGGAGCTGTTTTTT
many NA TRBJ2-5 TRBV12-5 CASALWEVWETQYF TGTGCTAGTGCGCTCTGGGAGGTATGGGAGACCCAGTACTTC
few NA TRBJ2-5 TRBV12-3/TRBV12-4 CASRGSGGLVETQYF TGTGCCAGCAGGGGATCGGGCGGCCTCGTAGAGACCCAGTACTTC
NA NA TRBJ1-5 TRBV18 CASSPTVPNPPENSQPQHF TGTGCCAGCTCACCTACAGTGCCTAATCCCCCCGAAAACAGTCAGCCCCAGCATTTT
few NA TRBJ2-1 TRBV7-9 CASSLVEQFF TGTGCCAGCAGTCTTGTTGAGCAGTTCTTC
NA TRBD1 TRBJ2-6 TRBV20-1 CSARGQGVAGANVLTF TGCAGTGCTAGGGGACAGGGGGTAGCTGGGGCCAACGTCCTGACTTTC
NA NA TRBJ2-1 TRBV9 CASSPGGLGNEQFF TGTGCCAGCAGCCCCGGCGGGTTGGGCAATGAGCAGTTCTTC
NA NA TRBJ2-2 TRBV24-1 CATSDFPSVNTGELFF TGTGCCACCAGTGATTTTCCTAGCGTGAACACCGGGGAGCTGTTTTTT
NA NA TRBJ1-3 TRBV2 CASNLGGNTIYF TGTGCCAGCAACTTGGGTGGAAACACCATATATTTT
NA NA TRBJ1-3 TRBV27 CASSLIGVPGNTIYF TGTGCCAGCAGTTTAATCGGGGTCCCTGGAAACACCATATATTTT
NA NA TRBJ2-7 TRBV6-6 CASTQGATYEQYF TGTGCCAGCACGCAGGGCGCTACCTACGAGCAGTACTTC
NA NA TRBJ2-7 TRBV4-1 CASSRESSSYEQYF TGCGCCAGCAGCCGAGAGTCCAGCTCCTACGAGCAGTACTTC
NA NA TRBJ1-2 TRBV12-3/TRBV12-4 CASSQTEGSYGYTF TGTGCCAGCAGTCAAACAGAGGGGTCCTATGGCTACACCTTC
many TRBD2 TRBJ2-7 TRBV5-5 CASSFLGGDSYEQYF TGTGCCAGCAGCTTTCTCGGGGGGGATTCCTACGAGCAGTACTTC
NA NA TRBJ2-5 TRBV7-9 CASSLDPGRETQYF TGTGCCAGCAGCTTAGACCCGGGGAGGGAGACCCAGTACTTC
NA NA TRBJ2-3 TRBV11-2 CASSHLQDAYF TGTGCCAGCAGTCATTTGCAGGACGCGTATTTT
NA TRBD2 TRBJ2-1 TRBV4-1 CASSQSLAASSNEQFF TGCGCCAGCAGCCAGAGCCTAGCGGCCTCTTCGAATGAGCAGTTCTTC
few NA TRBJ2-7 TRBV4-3 CASSQDLGEGASEQYF TGCGCCAGCAGCCAAGATCTGGGAGAAGGGGCGAGCGAGCAGTACTTC
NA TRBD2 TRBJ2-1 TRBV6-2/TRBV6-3 CASSYSRRELFNEQFF TGTGCCAGCAGTTACTCGAGGCGGGAGTTATTCAATGAGCAGTTCTTC
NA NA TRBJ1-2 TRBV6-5 CASSYYQGGHYGYTF TGTGCCAGCAGTTACTACCAGGGAGGGCACTATGGCTACACCTTC
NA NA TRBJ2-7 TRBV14 CASTAGQGDNYEQYF TGTGCCAGCACCGCCGGGCAGGGTGATAACTACGAGCAGTACTTC
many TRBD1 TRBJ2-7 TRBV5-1 CASSLGDSTYEQYF TGCGCCAGCAGCTTGGGGGACAGTACCTACGAGCAGTACTTC
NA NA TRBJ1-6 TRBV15 CATSRAMGTQGSSYNSPLHF TGTGCCACCAGCAGAGCCATGGGTACTCAGGGGAGCTCCTATAATTCACCCCTCCACTTT